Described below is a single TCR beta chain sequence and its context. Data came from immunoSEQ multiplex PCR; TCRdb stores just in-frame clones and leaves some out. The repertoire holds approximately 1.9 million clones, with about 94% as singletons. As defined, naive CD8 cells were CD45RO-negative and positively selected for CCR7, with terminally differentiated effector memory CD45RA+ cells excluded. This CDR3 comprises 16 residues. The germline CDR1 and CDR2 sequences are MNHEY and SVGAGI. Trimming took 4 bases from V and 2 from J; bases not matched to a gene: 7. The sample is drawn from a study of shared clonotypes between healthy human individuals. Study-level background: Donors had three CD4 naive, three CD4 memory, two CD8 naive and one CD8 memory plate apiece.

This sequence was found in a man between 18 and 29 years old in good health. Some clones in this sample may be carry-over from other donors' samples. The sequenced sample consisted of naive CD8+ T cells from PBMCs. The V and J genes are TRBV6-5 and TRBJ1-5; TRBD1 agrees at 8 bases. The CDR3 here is CASSSSDRVGNQPQHF. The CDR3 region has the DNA TGTGCCAGCAGTTCCTCGGACAGGGTTGGCAATCAGCCCCAGCATTTT.